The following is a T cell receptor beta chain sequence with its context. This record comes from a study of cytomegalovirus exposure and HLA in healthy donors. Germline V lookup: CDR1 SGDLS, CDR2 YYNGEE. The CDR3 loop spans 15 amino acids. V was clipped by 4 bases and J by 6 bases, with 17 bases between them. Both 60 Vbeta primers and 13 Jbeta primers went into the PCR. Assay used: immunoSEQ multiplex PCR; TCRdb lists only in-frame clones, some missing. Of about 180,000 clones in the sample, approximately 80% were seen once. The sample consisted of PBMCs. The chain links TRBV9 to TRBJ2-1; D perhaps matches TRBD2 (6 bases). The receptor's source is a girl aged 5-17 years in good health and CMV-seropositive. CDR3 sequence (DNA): TGTGCCAGCAGCCCAAGGGCACTAGCAGGCAATGAGCAGTTCTTC. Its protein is CASSPRALAGNEQFF. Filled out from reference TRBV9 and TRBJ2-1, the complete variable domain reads DSGVTQTPKHLITATGQRVTLRCSPRSGDLSVYWYQQSLDQGLQFLIQYYNGEERAKGNILERFSAQQFPDLHSELNLSSLELGDSALYFCASSPRALAGNEQFFGPGTRLTVL.